A single sample gave rise to the 14 T cell receptor beta chains below, sequenced in a study of T-cell reconstitution after alpha-beta-depleted transplantation in children. The authors prepared the TCRbeta library with unique molecular identifiers. TCRdb re-called the PCR reads through MiXCR, storing one row per CDR3 protein. The sample has around 72,000 distinct CDR3 sequences, just under 5% seen once; the top ten hold under 20%. The sample consisted of PBMCs, mostly from graft donor cells, taken 180 days after TCRalphabeta/CD19-depleted stem cell transplant. These receptors all stem from a boy in the first two years of life who had a stem cell transplant for acute myeloid leukemia, so the T cells may come from the graft donor.

This clonotype was detected many times. The CDR3 DNA follows: TGTGCCAGCAGCTTAATGGGGGGGGGAGAGCAGTACGTC. This gives the protein CASSLMGGGEQYV. This sequence joins TRBV7-2 and TRBJ2-7; TRBD2 aligns across 7 bases. CDR3 length: 13 residues. Looked up from germline, CDR1 is SGHTA and CDR2 is FQGNSA. Losses at the gene ends were 2 bases for V and 7 bases for J; bases not matched to a gene: 5.

There are many counts of this clonotype. The CDR3 is CASKRGQGASIYEQYF. The CDR3 region has the DNA TGTGCCAGCAAGAGAGGACAGGGGGCCTCTATCTACGAGCAGTACTTC. The chain uses TRBV6-5 and TRBJ2-7; 11 bases match TRBD1. The CDR3 totals 16 residues. Germline V gene data show CDR1 as MNHEY and CDR2 as SVGAGI. Germline trimming cut 7 bases from V and 3 bases from J; bases unmatched to any gene: 11.

The sample holds many counts of this clonotype. V is TRBV5-1 and J is TRBJ2-2, with D uncertain. The CDR3 is made up of 13 amino acids. The V end was cut by 0 bases, the J end by 9 bases, with 9 bases between. From germline, CDR1 is SGHRS and CDR2 YFSETQ. The DNA for the CDR3 is TGCGCCAGCAGCTTGGTTCGTGGGCGGGAGCTGTTTTTT. Translated, it gives CASSLVRGRELFF.

This clonotype turned up a few times. The chain couples TRBV5-5 to TRBJ2-1; 11 bases align to TRBD2. The CDR3 is 17 amino acids. Germline V gene lookup returns CDR1 SGHKS and CDR2 YYEKEE (reference sequence). The ends lost 6 bases at V and 0 bases at J; junction bases unmatched: 8. The CDR3 bases are TGTGCCAGCACGGGGCTAGCGGGGGGTCTCTCCTACAATGAGCAGTTCTTC. This codes for CASTGLAGGLSYNEQFF.

The sample holds many counts of this clonotype. The CDR3 bases are TGTGCCAGCAGCTCACAGGGGGGAGGGCAAGAGACCCAGTACTTC. Translation gives CASSSQGGGQETQYF. J is TRBJ2-5 and V is TRBV7-2, with D perhaps TRBD1 (8 bases). Germline CDR1 and CDR2: SGHTA and FQGNSA. Trimming cost V 4 bases and J 2 bases, with 14 bases left between them. This CDR3 contains 15 residues. Combining the CDR3 with reference TRBV7-2 and TRBJ2-5 gives the whole variable domain GAGVSQSPSNKVTEKGKDVELRCDPISGHTALYWYRQSLGQGLEFLIYFQGNSAPDKSGLPSDRFSAERTGGSVSTLTIQRTQQEDSAVYLCASSSQGGGQETQYFGPGTRLLVL.

This clonotype was recorded at least ten times. CDR3 residues: CASSLGPKDEQFF. CDR3 sequence (DNA): TGCGCCAGCAGCTTGGGACCGAAGGATGAGCAGTTCTTC. This sequence joins TRBV5-1 and TRBJ2-1; D is ambiguous. The CDR3 runs to 13 residues. Looked up from germline, CDR1 is SGHRS and CDR2 is YFSETQ. V lost 0 bases to trimming and J lost 8 bases, with 9 bases between them.

This clonotype was detected many times. The chain employs TRBV5-1 and TRBJ1-6; D possibly corresponds to TRBD1 (5 bases). V lost 3 bases to trimming and J lost 6 bases, with 13 bases between them. The CDR3 consists of 15 residues. The germline CDR1 and CDR2 sequences are SGHRS and YFSETQ. CDR3 nucleotides: TGCGCCAGCAGCTCGACAGCACAGAGTAATTCACCCCTCCACTTT. Its translation: CASSSTAQSNSPLHF. Complete variable domain (other parts from reference TRBV5-1 and TRBJ1-6): KAGVTQTPRYLIKTRGQQVTLSCSPISGHRSVSWYQQTPGQGLQFLFEYFSETQRNKGNFPGRFSGRQFSNSRSEMNVSTLELGDSALYLCASSSTAQSNSPLHFGNGTRLTVT.

This clonotype occurred many times. The rearrangement joins TRBV6-2 or TRBV6-3 to TRBJ1-5, with D tentatively TRBD1 (6 bases). Germline V gives CDR1 MNHEY, CDR2 SVGEGT. Trimming took 0 bases from V and 0 from J, leaving 12 bases between them. The CDR3 sequence is 17 residues long. This chain's CDR3 is CASSYSFGQLSNQPQHF. CDR3 sequence (DNA): TGTGCCAGCAGTTACTCGTTCGGACAGCTTAGCAATCAGCCCCAGCATTTT.

This clonotype appeared many times. This rearrangement joins TRBV29-1 to TRBJ2-1, with 9 bases identical to TRBD1. Germline assignment: CDR1 SQVTM and CDR2 ANQGSEA. This CDR3 has 15 amino acids. The junction had 8 bases not matched to a gene; V was cut back by 2 bases and J by 6 bases. CDR3 amino acids: CSVETDGQGFNEQFF. CDR3 nucleotide sequence: TGCAGCGTTGAAACGGATGGACAGGGGTTCAATGAGCAGTTCTTC.

This clonotype was observed at least ten times. This chain uses TRBV6-5 with TRBJ1-6; 8 positions agree with TRBD1. CDR1 and CDR2 from the germline V gene are MNHEY and SVGAGI. This CDR3 has 14 residues. V shed 0 bases, J shed 12 bases, and the junction held 4 bases outside the gene matches. CDR3 bases: TGTGCCAGCAGTTACTCGAACAGGGGGGGACCCCTCCACTTT. Amino acid sequence: CASSYSNRGGPLHF.

This clonotype appeared many times. The V gene is TRBV5-1, the J gene TRBJ2-2, with D possibly TRBD1 on 5 matching bases. V was shortened by 4 bases and J by 0 bases, with 10 bases between the two germline ends. From germline, CDR1 is SGHRS and CDR2 YFSETQ. This CDR3 region has 15 residues. The CDR3 nucleotides read TGCGCCAGCAGCGTCAGGGTCCCGAACACCGGGGAGCTGTTTTTT. It yields the protein CASSVRVPNTGELFF.

This clonotype was found many times. The chain joins TRBV20-1 to TRBJ1-5, with D unresolved. Germline V gives CDR1 DFQATT, CDR2 SNEGSKA (reference sequence). The CDR3 contains 13 residues. Trimming stripped 6 bases from V and 2 bases from J, with 11 bases between. For the CDR3, the DNA is TGCAGTGCGACTCATGGGGGCAATCAGCCCCAGCATTTT. The encoded protein is CSATHGGNQPQHF.

This clonotype was recorded at least ten times. V is TRBV7-9 and J is TRBJ1-1; D is uncertain. Trimming removed 3 bases at V and 4 bases at J, with 12 bases between. Germline-derived CDR1 and CDR2 are SEHNR and FQNEAQ (reference sequence). The CDR3 covers 14 residues. In DNA, the CDR3 is TGTGCCAGCAGCTTTATGGGAGGTGGCACTGAAGCTTTCTTT. Amino acid sequence: CASSFMGGGTEAFF.

The table lists this clonotype with many counts. The CDR3 loop reads CSAGPRGLNTGELFF. For the CDR3, the DNA is TGCAGCGCCGGGCCCAGGGGACTTAACACCGGGGAGCTGTTTTTT. This chain uses TRBV29-1 with TRBJ2-2; D could derive from TRBD1 or TRBD2 (6 bases each). The CDR3 runs 15 residues. In germline, CDR1 is SQVTM, CDR2 ANQGSEA. V gave up 7 bases and J gave up 2 bases, with 17 bases separating them.